The sample holds many counts of the clone carrying this T cell receptor (beta chain). The data belong to a study of molecular identifiers for immune sequencing clone quantification. The CDR3 loop spans 15 amino acids. CDR1 is SGHAT, CDR2 FQNNGV, per germline. V was clipped by 4 bases and J by 0 bases, with 10 bases between them. Making the bulk TCR libraries relied on previously described methods and listed TCR primers. TCRdb independently ran MiXCR on the PCR reads; one entry per CDR3 protein. The sample lists around 40,000 distinct CDR3 sequences, 15% to 20% occurring once. The clonotype was recovered from a human donor in good health. Some libraries in this study had Jurkat cell RNA spiked in. Sequenced sample: naive CD8+ T cells from blood, with Jurkat cell RNA spiked in. Noted subset: FACS-sorted CD8+CD4-CCR7+CD45RA+ naive T cells. V usage is TRBV11-2 and J usage is TRBJ1-3, with D possibly being TRBD1 (5 bases). The CDR3 region is CASSSDSFSGNTIYF. The DNA of the CDR3 is TGTGCCAGCAGCTCCGACAGCTTCTCTGGAAACACCATATATTTT.